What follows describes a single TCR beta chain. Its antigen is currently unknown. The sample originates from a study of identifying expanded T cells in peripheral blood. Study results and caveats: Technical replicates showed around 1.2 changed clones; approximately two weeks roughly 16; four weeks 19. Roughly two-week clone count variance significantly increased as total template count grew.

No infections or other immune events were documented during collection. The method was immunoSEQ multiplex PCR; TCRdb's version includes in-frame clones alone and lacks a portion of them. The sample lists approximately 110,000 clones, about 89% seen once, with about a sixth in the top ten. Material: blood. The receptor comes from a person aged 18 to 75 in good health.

CDR3 nucleotides: TGTGCCAGCAGCCATCAGCGGGGGGTCACAGATACGCAGTATTTT. Translating it yields CASSHQRGVTDTQYF. The rearrangement links TRBV7-9 to TRBJ2-3; 9 bases align to TRBD2. Germline V gives CDR1 SEHNR, CDR2 FQNEAQ (reference sequence). V was clipped by 5 bases and J by 2 bases; unmatched bases: 5. The CDR3 spans 15 residues. Full variable domain (outside the CDR3, taken from reference TRBV7-9 and TRBJ2-3): DTGVSQNPRHKITKRGQNVTFRCDPISEHNRLYWYRQTLGQGPEFLTYFQNEAQLEKSRLLSDRFSAERPKGSFSTLEIQRTEQGDSAMYLCASSHQRGVTDTQYFGPGTRLTVL.